These T cell receptor beta chains were read from a single sample in a study of identical twins. TCRdb re-derived calls from the 5' RACE reads in MiXCR, one entry per CDR3 protein. The repertoire consists of 700,000 or so distinct CDR3 sequences, with roughly 8% occurring once and the leading ten covering roughly 0.9%. These data also formed part of another study, on yellow fever vaccine responses in identical twins.

Sequencing was done on a sample of PBMCs. The receptors were gathered from a woman under 30 in good health. Each CDR3 is given without its conserved first and last residue.

CDR3 protein: ATSLYVCRTSTYNEQF; V gene: TRBV24-1; J gene: TRBJ2-1
CDR3 protein: ASSMERGRFEQF; V gene: TRBV19; J gene: TRBJ2-1
CDR3 protein: ASSPRPSGNTEAF; V gene: TRBV27; J gene: TRBJ1-1
CDR3 protein: ASSLYRDGPQH; V gene: TRBV27; J gene: TRBJ1-5
CDR3 protein: AISGTGGTDEQY; V gene: TRBV10-3; J gene: TRBJ2-7
CDR3 protein: ATSREDTGELF; V gene: TRBV15; J gene: TRBJ2-2
CDR3 protein: ASSRRTSGRAEQDTQY; V gene: TRBV4-2; J gene: TRBJ2-3
CDR3 protein: ASSYTSGRNNEQF; V gene: TRBV6-5; J gene: TRBJ2-1
CDR3 protein: ASSFEVERAF; V gene: TRBV7-8; J gene: TRBJ1-1
CDR3 protein: ASSVKGFTDTQY; V gene: TRBV7-9; J gene: TRBJ2-3
CDR3 protein: ASSLDPGTDTQY; V gene: TRBV3-1; J gene: TRBJ2-3
CDR3 protein: ASSHRAGRRVGEQF; V gene: TRBV14; J gene: TRBJ2-1
CDR3 protein: AGWGTDTQY; V gene: TRBV5-1; J gene: TRBJ2-3
CDR3 protein: ASSSTLGLAGEQF; V gene: TRBV7-2; J gene: TRBJ2-1
CDR3 protein: ASSLRQGSTDTQY; V gene: TRBV7-8; J gene: TRBJ2-3
CDR3 protein: ATSDPGTGNTDTQY; V gene: TRBV24-1; J gene: TRBJ2-3
CDR3 protein: ASSLSGLAGGPDGETQY; V gene: TRBV27; J gene: TRBJ2-5
CDR3 protein: ASRRTSGPIPYEQY; V gene: TRBV7-8; J gene: TRBJ2-7
CDR3 protein: ASSLVQEYEQY; V gene: TRBV5-1; J gene: TRBJ2-7
CDR3 protein: ASSQYYREGLTYEQY; V gene: TRBV4-3; J gene: TRBJ2-7
CDR3 protein: ASRPATPASYEQY; V gene: TRBV6-1; J gene: TRBJ2-7
CDR3 protein: ASSQRLAGSYEQY; V gene: TRBV5-1; J gene: TRBJ2-7
CDR3 protein: SVEDEVNTEAF; V gene: TRBV29-1; J gene: TRBJ1-1
CDR3 protein: ASSLQLMNTEAF; V gene: TRBV7-2; J gene: TRBJ1-1
CDR3 protein: ASSLATGSPGELF; V gene: TRBV5-1; J gene: TRBJ2-2
CDR3 protein: ASSPRSTGELF; V gene: TRBV3-1; J gene: TRBJ2-2
CDR3 protein: ASSYLGGFTDTQY; V gene: TRBV6-5; J gene: TRBJ2-3
CDR3 protein: SVESGVYGHT; V gene: TRBV29-1; J gene: TRBJ1-2
CDR3 protein: ASRGGGAYNEQF; V gene: TRBV2; J gene: TRBJ2-1
CDR3 protein: ASSSGTGGPMNTEAF; V gene: TRBV7-9; J gene: TRBJ1-1
CDR3 protein: ASSQDRNVAETQY; V gene: TRBV4-1; J gene: TRBJ2-5
CDR3 protein: ASSESPSSGNTIY; V gene: TRBV2; J gene: TRBJ1-3
CDR3 protein: SVEQNYNEQF; V gene: TRBV29-1; J gene: TRBJ2-1
CDR3 protein: SVHRDRQF; V gene: TRBV29-1; J gene: TRBJ2-1
CDR3 protein: ASRIGAGGKQPQH; V gene: TRBV19; J gene: TRBJ1-5
CDR3 protein: ASSSPGSTYNEQF; V gene: TRBV11-2; J gene: TRBJ2-1
CDR3 protein: AAAGGGHTDTQY; V gene: TRBV3-1; J gene: TRBJ2-3
CDR3 protein: ASRPRRGSNYGYT; V gene: TRBV5-1; J gene: TRBJ1-2
CDR3 protein: SARDHSYEQY; V gene: TRBV20-1; J gene: TRBJ2-7
CDR3 protein: ASRRGDRVNNEQF; V gene: TRBV11-3; J gene: TRBJ2-1
CDR3 protein: ASSRESYEQY; V gene: TRBV5-1; J gene: TRBJ2-7
CDR3 protein: SARTGFSSYNEQF; V gene: TRBV20-1; J gene: TRBJ2-1
CDR3 protein: ATQQTADNTDTQY; V gene: TRBV15; J gene: TRBJ2-3
CDR3 protein: ASSLTGTGGSYEQY; V gene: TRBV28; J gene: TRBJ2-7
CDR3 protein: ASSEPGRLADTQY; V gene: TRBV10-1; J gene: TRBJ2-3
CDR3 protein: ASSQGGWVKPSSYEQY; V gene: TRBV3-1; J gene: TRBJ2-7
CDR3 protein: ASSALRSGELF; V gene: TRBV7-6; J gene: TRBJ2-2
CDR3 protein: SVDAAENIQY; V gene: TRBV29-1; J gene: TRBJ2-4
CDR3 protein: ASSLGGGPADTQY; V gene: TRBV7-2; J gene: TRBJ2-3
CDR3 protein: ASSNRESTGVYEQY; V gene: TRBV25-1; J gene: TRBJ2-7
CDR3 protein: ASSARIRGAGEQF; V gene: TRBV12-3/TRBV12-4; J gene: TRBJ2-1
CDR3 protein: ASSQESRPSYEQY; V gene: TRBV4-1; J gene: TRBJ2-7
CDR3 protein: SARLLAGGRDEQF; V gene: TRBV20-1; J gene: TRBJ2-1
CDR3 protein: ASSLGVAGTDTQY; V gene: TRBV12-3/TRBV12-4; J gene: TRBJ2-3
CDR3 protein: ASRLLRTDTQY; V gene: TRBV28; J gene: TRBJ2-3
CDR3 protein: ASSSEGSSGELF; V gene: TRBV7-6; J gene: TRBJ2-2
CDR3 protein: ASSNSLEQY; V gene: TRBV6-6; J gene: TRBJ2-7
CDR3 protein: ASSQDGRFSTDTQY; V gene: TRBV3-1; J gene: TRBJ2-3
CDR3 protein: ASSQDPTGWNSPLH; V gene: TRBV4-3; J gene: TRBJ1-6
CDR3 protein: ASTYWGPADEQY; V gene: TRBV5-1; J gene: TRBJ2-7